This is a list of T cell receptor beta chains from one sample in a study of CD4 T cells in relation to SARS-CoV-2 and coronaviruses. Repertoires were generated with immunoSEQ multiplex PCR, while TCRdb's copy carries only in-frame clones and drops some. This table has under 45,000 clones, more than 70% appearing once. No antigen has been assigned to these receptors. The source material was naive CD4+ T cells from PBMCs, cultured in vitro. The receptors stem from an adult with COVID-19. The CDR3 runs from the conserved cysteine through the conserved F or W.

V | CDR3
TRBV28 | CASLEGGQPQHF
TRBV4-1 | CASSPTLAGGPFNEQFF
TRBV6-1 | CASSDLAGGQETQYF
TRBV12-3/TRBV12-4 | CASSYTANTEAFF
TRBV28 | CASSDAKGPIGYTF
TRBV5-1 | CASSSARTDTQYF
TRBV28 | CASGTLGQGPYEQYF
TRBV12-3/TRBV12-4 | CASSSRIPWQFF
TRBV28 | CASSFAGNAWDEQFF
TRBV19 | CASRETGYVNYGYTF
TRBV5-1 | CASSLSGSSYEQFF
TRBV5-6 | CASSDTGTGGRSEQYF
TRBV27 | CASSHDSSVNSPLHF
TRBV4-1 | CASSQADSAYEQYF
TRBV7-3 | CASSLTSADTQYF
TRBV19 | CASSPHAQGSDTQYF
TRBV19 | CASSVTGGQPQHF
TRBV6-4 | CASSGDSTDTQYF
TRBV11-3 | CASSFGGRRGNEQFF
TRBV7-2 | CASTVKGKGDGYTF
TRBV7-3 | CASSFLLAGGVGELFF
TRBV28 | CASSLEVYEQFF
TRBV14 | CASSQEFGTRDFNEQFF
TRBV7-3 | CASSSQPGPRYGYTF
TRBV24-1 | CATSDALAGSSYNEQFF
TRBV28 | CASAQGREQTQYF
TRBV7-6 | CASSQGLAGSPLYPVTQYF
TRBV9 | CASSSLVIGTGELFF
TRBV3-1/TRBV3-2 | CASSYRHQQETQYF
TRBV30 | CAWASLAGYAETQYF
TRBV6-5 | CASSPGQESYEQYF
TRBV2 | CASMLAGYTGELFF
TRBV18 | CASSPPRGTPRGDTQYF
TRBV11-3 | CASSRESYNEQFF
TRBV18 | CASSPQGLAYYNEQFF
TRBV7-3 | CASSQRGGLASSTDTQYF
TRBV24-1 | CATSDAGDRLQETQYF
TRBV4-1 | CASSQGNAGGLVPQYF
TRBV7-6 | CASSLGTSGASTDTQYF